This T cell receptor beta chain was recovered during a study of CD8+ T cells in alopecia areata. Study-wide results and limits: Treatment with tofacitinib significantly lowered scalp clonality and reduced expanded CD8+ clones among the top 100. Clarity of TCR sharing across patients fell short of that in mice, possibly HLA-related.

A word on this clone: The antigen remains unidentified.

As to treatment: oral pan-JAK inhibitor, 5-10 mg twice daily. Reverse transcription of extracted RNA yielded cDNA, which provided the sequencing template. The repertoire was sequenced with immunoSEQ multiplex PCR; TCRdb's copy has only in-frame clones and lacks some. The sample has hundreds of thousands of clones; 55% to 75% are singletons. CDR3 length equals 16 residues. From germline, CDR1 is SGHRS and CDR2 YFSETQ. V trimming: 0 bases; J trimming: 2 bases; junction bases outside the gene matches: 3. The source was CD4+ T cells sorted from blood, collected at week 24, from a patient treated with tofacitinib. This chain joins TRBV5-1 and TRBJ2-2, with 8 bases identical to TRBD2. The receptor comes from a human donor with alopecia areata. This CDR3 reads CASSLEAGANTGELFF. CDR3 nucleotides: TGCGCCAGCAGCTTGGAAGCGGGGGCCAACACCGGGGAGCTGTTTTTT. The variable domain in full, with the rest retrieved from reference TRBV5-1 and TRBJ2-2, is KAGVTQTPRYLIKTRGQQVTLSCSPISGHRSVSWYQQTPGQGLQFLFEYFSETQRNKGNFPGRFSGRQFSNSRSEMNVSTLELGDSALYLCASSLEAGANTGELFFGEGSRLTVL.